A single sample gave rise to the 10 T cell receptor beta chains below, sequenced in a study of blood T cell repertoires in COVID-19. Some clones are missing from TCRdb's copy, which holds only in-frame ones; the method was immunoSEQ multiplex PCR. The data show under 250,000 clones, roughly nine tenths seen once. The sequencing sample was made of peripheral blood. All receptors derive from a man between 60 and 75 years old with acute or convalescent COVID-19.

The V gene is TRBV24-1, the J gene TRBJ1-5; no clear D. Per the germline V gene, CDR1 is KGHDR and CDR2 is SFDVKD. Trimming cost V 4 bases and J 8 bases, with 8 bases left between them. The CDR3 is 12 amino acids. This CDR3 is CATSDGAEPQHF. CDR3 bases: TGTGCCACCAGTGACGGTGCGGAGCCCCAGCATTTT.

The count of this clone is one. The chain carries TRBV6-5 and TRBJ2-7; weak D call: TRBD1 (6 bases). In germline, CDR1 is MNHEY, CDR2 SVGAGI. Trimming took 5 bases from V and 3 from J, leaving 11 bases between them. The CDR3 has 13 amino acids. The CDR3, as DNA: TGTGCCAGCAGTCAGGGGCCCTACTACGAGCAGTACTTC. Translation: CASSQGPYYEQYF.

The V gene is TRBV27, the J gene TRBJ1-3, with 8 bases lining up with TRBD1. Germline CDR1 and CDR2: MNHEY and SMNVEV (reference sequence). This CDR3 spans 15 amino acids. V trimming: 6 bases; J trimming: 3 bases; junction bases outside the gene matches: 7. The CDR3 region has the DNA TGTGCCAGCAGGAGTCAGGGGGCATATGGAAACACCATATATTTT. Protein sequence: CASRSQGAYGNTIYF.

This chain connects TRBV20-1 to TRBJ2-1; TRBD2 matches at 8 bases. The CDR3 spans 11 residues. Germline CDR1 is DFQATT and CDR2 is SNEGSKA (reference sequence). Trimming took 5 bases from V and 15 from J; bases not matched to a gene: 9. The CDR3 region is CSAPLAGGGFF. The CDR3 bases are TGCAGTGCTCCCCTTGCGGGGGGAGGGTTCTTC.

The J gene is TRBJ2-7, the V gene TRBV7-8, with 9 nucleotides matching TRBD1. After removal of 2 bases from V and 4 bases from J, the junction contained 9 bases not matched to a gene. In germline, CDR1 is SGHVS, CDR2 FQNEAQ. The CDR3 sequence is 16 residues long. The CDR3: CASSLLPGTGTYEQYF. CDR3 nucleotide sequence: TGTGCCAGCAGCTTACTCCCCGGGACAGGGACGTACGAGCAGTACTTC.

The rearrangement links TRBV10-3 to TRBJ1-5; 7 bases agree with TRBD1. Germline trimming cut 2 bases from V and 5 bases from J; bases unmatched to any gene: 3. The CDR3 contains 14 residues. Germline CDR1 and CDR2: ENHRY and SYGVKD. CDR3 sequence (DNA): TGTGCCATCAGTGAGGCAAGGGGGCATCAGCCCCAGCATTTT. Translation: CAISEARGHQPQHF.

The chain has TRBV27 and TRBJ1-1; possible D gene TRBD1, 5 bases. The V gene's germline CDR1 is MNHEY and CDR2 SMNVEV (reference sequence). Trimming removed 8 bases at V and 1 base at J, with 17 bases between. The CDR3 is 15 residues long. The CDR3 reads CASCYTGLRNTEAFF. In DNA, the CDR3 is TGTGCCAGCTGTTATACGGGACTCAGGAACACTGAAGCTTTCTTT.

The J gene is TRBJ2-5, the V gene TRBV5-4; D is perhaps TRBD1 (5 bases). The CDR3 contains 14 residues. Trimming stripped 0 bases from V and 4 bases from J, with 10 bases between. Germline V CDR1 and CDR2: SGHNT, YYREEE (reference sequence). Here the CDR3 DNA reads TGTGCCAGCAGCTTGGTGGGGCAGGGAGAGACCCAGTACTTC. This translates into CASSLVGQGETQYF.

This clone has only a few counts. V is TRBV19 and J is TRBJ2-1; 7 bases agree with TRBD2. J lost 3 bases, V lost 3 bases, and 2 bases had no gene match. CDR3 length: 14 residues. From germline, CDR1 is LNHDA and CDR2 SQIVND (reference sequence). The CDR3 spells CASSIASGYNEQFF. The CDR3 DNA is TGTGCCAGTAGTATTGCTAGCGGCTACAATGAGCAGTTCTTC. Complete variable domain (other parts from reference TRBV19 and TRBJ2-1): DGGITQSPKYLFRKEGQNVTLSCEQNLNHDAMYWYRQDPGQGLRLIYYSQIVNDFQKGDIAEGYSVSREKKESFPLTVTSAQKNPTAFYLCASSIASGYNEQFFGPGTRLTVL.

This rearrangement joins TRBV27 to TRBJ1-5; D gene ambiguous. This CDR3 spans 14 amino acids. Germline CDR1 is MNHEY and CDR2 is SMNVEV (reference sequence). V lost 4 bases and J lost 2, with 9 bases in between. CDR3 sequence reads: CASSSVGGNQPQHF. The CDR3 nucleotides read TGTGCCAGCAGTTCCGTCGGGGGCAATCAGCCCCAGCATTTT.